This T cell receptor (beta chain) was obtained from a study of blood T cells in healthy people across ages. The V gene lost 10 bases and the J gene lost 6 bases, with 16 bases spanning the gap. The germline gives CDR1 MNHEY, CDR2 SVGEGT. There are 13 residues in the CDR3. Per individual sample, total RNA of at least 5 micrograms was extracted. This clonotype was counted at least ten times. Primed by a sample-barcoded 5' primer and a J-beta primer mix, a second PCR proceeded for roughly 6 to 12 cycles. One entry per CDR3 protein, called by TCRdb with MiXCR from the 5' RACE reads. Counted here are around 1,700,000 distinct CDR3 sequences, roughly 27% occurring once; the ten biggest clones make up 7.7%.

The V and J genes are TRBV6-2 or TRBV6-3 and TRBJ2-1; the D is unclear. The receptor was derived from a woman in her 30s in good health. Sequencing was performed on blood. CDR3 region: CATKAPMGNEQFF. As DNA, the CDR3 is TGTGCCACCAAGGCCCCTATGGGCAATGAGCAGTTCTTC.